These 27 T cell receptor beta chains came from one sample sequenced in a study of OX40 agonist ivuxolimab in advanced cancers. The repertoire was sequenced with immunoSEQ multiplex PCR; TCRdb's copy has only in-frame clones and lacks some. In the table there are 40,000 to 50,000 clones, approximately 85% of which are singletons. Material: CD4+ or CD8+ T cells sorted from blood, obtained in a trial of the OX40 agonist ivuxolimab. The receptors originated from an adult with an advanced solid tumor such as melanoma, head and neck, liver or kidney cancer.

V and J are TRBV4-1 and TRBJ2-6; 9 bases are shared with TRBD1. Germline CDR1 is MGHRA and CDR2 is YSYEKL. The V and J ends lost 0 bases and 0 bases, in that order; junction bases with no gene match: 9. This CDR3 contains 20 residues. CDR3 protein: CASSQDPPQGAFSGANVLTF. Written as DNA, the CDR3 is TGCGCCAGCAGCCAAGATCCCCCACAGGGGGCGTTCTCTGGGGCCAACGTCCTGACTTTC.

The chain links TRBV14 to TRBJ2-5; a possible D gene is TRBD2 (5 bases). This CDR3 region has 15 residues. The germline V and J ends were trimmed by 3 bases and 4 bases, with 15 bases remaining between them. Germline V lookup: CDR1 SGHDN, CDR2 FVKESK. CDR3 in DNA: TGTGCCAGCAGCCAGAGGGCAGGTGGGCGAGAGACCCAGTACTTC. Its translation: CASSQRAGGRETQYF.

The chain carries TRBV6-1 and TRBJ2-1; 11 bases align to TRBD2. The germline CDR1 and CDR2 sequences are MNHNS and SASEGT. The CDR3 extends over 15 amino acids. Germline trimming cut 3 bases from V and 10 bases from J; bases unmatched to any gene: 8. This CDR3 reads CASSDLSGGAGEQFF. The CDR3, as DNA: TGTGCCAGCAGTGACCTTAGCGGGGGGGCAGGGGAGCAGTTCTTC.

This rearrangement joins TRBV29-1 to TRBJ1-3; D not certain. This CDR3 spans 12 amino acids. V lost 5 bases to trimming and J lost 0 bases, with 5 bases between them. Germline assignment: CDR1 SQVTM and CDR2 ANQGSEA. The CDR3, as DNA: TGCAGCGTTCAGTTCTCTGGAAACACCATATATTTT. Translated, it gives CSVQFSGNTIYF.

In nucleotides, the CDR3 is TGTGCCAGCAGTTACCTCGGGGGGTTCGGAGGGTCACCCCTCCACTTT. Translating it yields CASSYLGGFGGSPLHF. The chain joins TRBV6-6 to TRBJ1-6; D might be TRBD1 (5 bases). The germline gives CDR1 MNHNY, CDR2 SVGAGI (reference sequence). The V end was cut by 2 bases, the J end by 10 bases, with 18 bases between. The CDR3 covers 16 residues.

The chain combines TRBV9 with TRBJ2-7; 7 positions agree with TRBD1. This CDR3 is built from 15 residues. V shed 6 bases, J shed 2 bases, and the junction held 11 bases outside the gene matches. Germline V gene sequence: CDR1 SGDLS, CDR2 YYNGEE. This CDR3 is CASNPRGQSTYEQYF. CDR3 nucleotides: TGTGCCAGCAACCCTAGGGGACAGTCTACCTACGAGCAGTACTTC.

The sample holds one count of this clone. V and J are TRBV4-3 and TRBJ2-7, with D possibly being TRBD1 (5 bases). V lost 0 bases to trimming and J lost 5 bases, with 17 bases between them. The CDR3 totals 16 residues. The germline V gene encodes CDR1 LGHNA and CDR2 YSLEER. The CDR3 region is CASSQDVVRVRDEQYF. CDR3 nucleotides: TGCGCCAGCAGCCAAGATGTAGTCAGGGTAAGGGACGAGCAGTACTTC.

V gene TRBV5-1 combines with J gene TRBJ1-2; TRBD1 is a possible D gene (6 bases). Germline values: CDR1 SGHRS, CDR2 YFSETQ. V was trimmed by 3 bases and J by 3 bases, leaving 24 bases between them. This CDR3 comprises 18 residues. CDR3 bases: TGCGCCAGCAGCTCCCAACCAACAGGGTCTTCGTCGGACTATGGCTACACCTTC. It encodes CASSSQPTGSSSDYGYTF.

As concerns this clone: The sample contains more than one DNA sequence encoding this CDR3. The V call is TRBV29-1, the J call TRBJ2-3; 12 nucleotides align to TRBD2. Germline V gene sequence: CDR1 SQVTM, CDR2 ANQGSEA. The J segment lost 4 bases and the V segment lost 3 bases, leaving 8 bases of the junction unmatched. The CDR3 is 16 residues long. The CDR3 loop reads CSVDILAGGNADTQYF. Here the CDR3 DNA reads TGCAGCGTTGACATCCTAGCGGGAGGGAACGCAGATACGCAGTATTTT.

The chain combines TRBV5-1 with TRBJ2-7; TRBD2 matches at 9 bases. The V gene's germline CDR1 is SGHRS and CDR2 YFSETQ. Trimming took 1 base from V and 2 from J; bases not matched to a gene: 4. The CDR3 has 15 amino acids. The CDR3 sequence is CASSLRAGGTYEQYF. The CDR3 coding sequence is TGCGCCAGCAGCTTGAGAGCGGGAGGTACCTACGAGCAGTACTTC.

The V and J genes are TRBV18 and TRBJ2-5; D not certain. V lost 3 bases and J lost 7, with 12 bases in between. Germline V gives CDR1 KGHSH, CDR2 LQKENI. The CDR3 loop spans 13 amino acids. The CDR3 spells CASSPTDLTTQYF. CDR3 in DNA: TGTGCCAGCTCACCTACCGATCTGACGACCCAGTACTTC. The variable domain in full, completed from reference TRBV18 and TRBJ2-5, reads NAGVMQNPRHLVRRRGQEARLRCSPMKGHSHVYWYRQLPEEGLKFMVYLQKENIIDESGMPKERFSAEFPKEGPSILRIQQVVRGDSAAYFCASSPTDLTTQYFGPGTRLLVL.

V is TRBV5-1 and J is TRBJ1-2; D is perhaps TRBD1 (6 bases). The germline gives CDR1 SGHRS, CDR2 YFSETQ. The ends were cut back, 2 bases at V and 1 base at J, with 12 bases in the middle. The CDR3 sequence is 15 residues long. CDR3 bases: TGCGCCAGCAGCTTCGTTATGGACAGTAACTATGGCTACACCTTC. It translates to CASSFVMDSNYGYTF.

The V gene is TRBV2, the J gene TRBJ2-1; D is undetermined. The CDR3 extends over 16 amino acids. The germline V gene encodes CDR1 SNHLY and CDR2 FYNNEI. Trimming took 5 bases from V and 3 from J, leaving 17 bases between them. The CDR3 DNA is TGTGCCAGCAGTAGCAGTGGCTTAGGTAGCTACAATGAGCAGTTCTTC. Translation gives CASSSSGLGSYNEQFF. The variable domain in full, completed from reference TRBV2 and TRBJ2-1, reads EPEVTQTPSHQVTQMGQEVILRCVPISNHLYFYWYRQILGQKVEFLVSFYNNEISEKSEIFDDQFSVERPDGSNFTLKIRSTKLEDSAMYFCASSSSGLGSYNEQFFGPGTRLTVL.

This sequence joins TRBV7-2 and TRBJ2-5, with 7 bases lining up with TRBD1. This CDR3 has 14 residues. The V and J ends lost 5 bases and 3 bases, in that order; junction bases with no gene match: 6. Looked up from germline, CDR1 is SGHTA and CDR2 is FQGNSA. The CDR3, as DNA: TGTGCCAGCAGCCGGTCCGGGACAGAAGAGACCCAGTACTTC. It translates to CASSRSGTEETQYF.

This chain links TRBV29-1 with TRBJ2-7; D assignment may be TRBD1 or TRBD2 (5 bases each). This CDR3 comprises 14 residues. V lost 7 bases and J lost 2, with 18 bases in between. The germline V gene encodes CDR1 SQVTM and CDR2 ANQGSEA. The CDR3 loop is CSAEGWGPTYEQYF. In nucleotides, the CDR3 is TGCAGCGCCGAGGGGTGGGGCCCTACCTACGAGCAGTACTTC.

The chain is built from TRBV14 and TRBJ1-6; 7 nucleotides line up with TRBD1. This CDR3 contains 15 residues. Losses at the gene ends were 4 bases for V and 7 bases for J; bases not matched to a gene: 7. Germline loops: CDR1 SGHDN, CDR2 FVKESK. CDR3 sequence reads: CASSLGTVGNSPLHF. DNA of the CDR3: TGTGCCAGCAGCCTCGGGACAGTGGGCAATTCACCCCTCCACTTT.

The V gene is TRBV6-5, the J gene TRBJ2-5; 10 bases line up with TRBD2. The CDR3 is 14 residues long. Germline CDR1 MNHEY, CDR2 SVGAGI. V lost 6 bases, J lost 5 bases, and 6 bases stayed unmatched. The CDR3 sequence: CASSQAGGVETQYF. The CDR3 region has the DNA TGTGCCAGCAGCCAAGCGGGAGGGGTGGAGACCCAGTACTTC.

The chain has TRBV4-3 and TRBJ2-2; 9 nucleotides agree with TRBD1. CDR3 size: 15 residues. Germline lookup yields CDR1 LGHNA and CDR2 YSLEER. V lost 1 base and J lost 7; bases outside the gene matches: 4. The CDR3 region is CASSQVGQGVGELFF. CDR3 nucleotides: TGCGCCAGCAGCCAAGTGGGACAGGGTGTCGGGGAGCTGTTTTTT.

V gene TRBV5-1 combines with J gene TRBJ2-7; TRBD2 aligns across 8 bases. The CDR3 is 14 residues long. Germline trimming cut 0 bases from V and 6 bases from J; bases unmatched to any gene: 5. Germline CDR1 and CDR2: SGHRS and YFSETQ. The DNA for the CDR3 is TGCGCCAGCAGCTTGGACGTTGCGGGGGGCGAGCAGTACTTC. It yields the protein CASSLDVAGGEQYF.

In its sample, this clone was seen a few times. The chain combines TRBV14 with TRBJ2-1, with TRBD1 as a possible D gene (5 bases). The CDR3 contains 12 residues. Trimming removed 4 bases at V and 8 bases at J, with 9 bases between. Germline-derived CDR1 and CDR2 are SGHDN and FVKESK. In DNA form, the CDR3 reads TGTGCCAGCAGCCCTCAGGGATATGAGCAGTTCTTC. Residues: CASSPQGYEQFF.

The chain joins TRBV7-9 to TRBJ2-5; no clear D gene. The V end was cut by 3 bases, the J end by 1 base, with 3 bases between. CDR1 and CDR2 from the germline V gene are SEHNR and FQNEAQ (reference sequence). The CDR3 loop spans 12 amino acids. CDR3 sequence (DNA): TGTGCCAGCAGCTTCACCCAAGAGACCCAGTACTTC. Protein: CASSFTQETQYF.

The chain links TRBV11-2 to TRBJ2-3; D not certain. This CDR3 comprises 15 residues. The germline V gene has CDR1 SGHAT and CDR2 FQNNGV. The V end lost 3 bases, the J end lost 0 bases, and 10 bases lay between the germline ends. CDR3 nucleotides: TGTGCCAGCAGCTTTCACAGCCCTAGCACAGATACGCAGTATTTT. It specifies CASSFHSPSTDTQYF.

The V gene is TRBV2, the J gene TRBJ1-5; 9 bases match TRBD1. This CDR3 region has 17 residues. CDR1 is SNHLY, CDR2 FYNNEI, per germline. With V trimmed by 2 bases and J by 6 bases, 11 bases remained unmatched. CDR3 residues: CASSESWDRVKRQPQHF. The CDR3 DNA reads as TGTGCCAGCAGTGAATCCTGGGACAGGGTAAAGCGTCAGCCCCAGCATTTT. The variable domain in full, completed from reference TRBV2 and TRBJ1-5, reads EPEVTQTPSHQVTQMGQEVILRCVPISNHLYFYWYRQILGQKVEFLVSFYNNEISEKSEIFDDQFSVERPDGSNFTLKIRSTKLEDSAMYFCASSESWDRVKRQPQHFGDGTRLSIL.

The chain has TRBV23-1 and TRBJ2-6, with 7 bases that match TRBD1. TRBV23-1 qualifies as an ORF whose function is uncertain. The CDR3 consists of 19 residues. The J segment lost 0 bases and the V segment lost 0 bases, leaving 8 bases of the junction unmatched. The CDR3 spells CASSQSPGQAYSGANVLTF. CDR3 nucleotides: TGCGCCAGCAGTCAATCCCCCGGACAGGCATACTCTGGGGCCAACGTCCTGACTTTC.

CDR3 nucleotide sequence: TGTGCCAGCAGCTTAGGTCGCCTGACGATTCCCACAGATACGCAGTATTTT. As protein: CASSLGRLTIPTDTQYF. The rearrangement links TRBV13 to TRBJ2-3; D is ambiguous. Germline loops: CDR1 PRHDT, CDR2 FYEKMQ (reference sequence). The CDR3 runs 17 residues. Trimming removed 0 bases at V and 2 bases at J, with 15 bases between.

V gene TRBV4-1 combines with J gene TRBJ2-5; D remains ambiguous. Trimming removed 6 bases from V and 1 base from J, with 9 bases in between. CDR3 length: 13 residues. The germline CDR1 and CDR2 sequences are MGHRA and YSYEKL. The CDR3 sequence: CASSERVQETQYF. The CDR3 nucleotides read TGCGCCAGCAGTGAGAGAGTCCAAGAGACCCAGTACTTC.

The chain carries TRBV6-1 and TRBJ2-1; D is unresolved. V dropped 7 bases and J dropped 5 bases, with 9 bases sitting between them. This CDR3 is 12 amino acids long. From germline, CDR1 is MNHNS and CDR2 SASEGT. CDR3 sequence: CASIAWDNEQFF. The CDR3 DNA reads TGTGCCAGCATAGCTTGGGACAATGAGCAGTTCTTC.